This T cell receptor (beta chain) was recorded in a study of cytomegalovirus exposure and HLA in healthy donors. Sequencing used immunoSEQ multiplex PCR; TCRdb keeps in-frame clones, though not all of them. The sample includes 150,000 to 200,000 clones, just under 90% of them seen just once. About this clone itself: Its antigen is unidentified.

Whole-study results and caveats: The study recorded more than 150 TCR beta chains that were cytomegalovirus-associated.

Between the trimmed V and J ends, which lost 8 bases and 1 base, there was a span of 14 bases. Germline V gene lookup returns CDR1 MNHEY and CDR2 SVGAGI. This CDR3 is 14 amino acids long. The TCR sequence derives from a woman aged 25 to 45 in good health and CMV-seronegative. Input material: PBMCs. The V and J genes are TRBV6-5 and TRBJ1-1, with D perhaps matching TRBD1 (6 bases). CDR3 DNA sequence: TGTGCCAGCGGCTCCCAGGGGCGGAACACTGAAGCTTTCTTT. Translation gives CASGSQGRNTEAFF.